The clone carrying this T cell receptor (beta chain) was counted once. This sample also contains other DNA sequences that code for the same CDR3. The protocol was immunoSEQ multiplex PCR, while the TCRdb copy is restricted to in-frame clones and leaves out a portion. Seen here are tens of thousands of clones, over 85% observed once, and the top ten hold roughly 0.7%. The sample belongs to a study of T cell changes during pregnancy in multiple sclerosis. The TCR originated in a female donor with multiple sclerosis, enrolled in a pregnancy study. Material: CD4+ T cells from peripheral blood mononuclear cells, obtained in the first trimester of pregnancy.

The CDR3 sequence is CASSPPGQGYEQYF. CDR3 coding DNA: TGTGCCAGCTCACCCCCGGGACAGGGATACGAGCAGTACTTC. The chain couples TRBV18 to TRBJ2-7, with 9 positions matching TRBD1. V lost 3 bases, J lost 4 bases, and 4 bases stayed unmatched. Germline CDR1 and CDR2: KGHSH and LQKENI. The CDR3 totals 14 residues.